This T cell receptor beta chain was captured by sequencing in a study of glioma-infiltrating T cells. Study-wide findings and caveats: Above-expected tissue-blood divergence occurred in all gliomas, most in low-grade ones. Tissue and blood shared very few CDR3 sequences.

V shed 6 bases and J 4 bases; nucleotides not matched to a gene: 5. The germline V gene has CDR1 SGHDN and CDR2 FVKESK. The CDR3 is 14 residues long. This clonotype was seen repeatedly, ten times or more. Its specificity is not known. Using RNA template, CDR3s of TCR alpha and beta were amplified with iRepertoire arm-PCR. One-step reverse transcription and amplification started from approximately 100-400 ng of tissue mRNA or PBMC total RNA. TCRdb reprocessed the multiplex PCR reads via MiXCR and lists one record per CDR3 protein. Among 110,000 or so distinct CDR3 sequences, 25% to 30% were seen once, and the ten largest hold 35%.

The sequence derives from a human donor with low-grade glioma or glioblastoma, undergoing nonglioma brain surgery, or in good health (not recorded which). Sequences were obtained from glioma tissue, nonneoplastic brain tissue, or PBMCs (not recorded which). The rearrangement uses TRBV14 and TRBJ1-1; TRBD1 matches at 10 bases. The chain's CDR3 is CASSSRQGATEAFF. CDR3 DNA: TGTGCCAGCAGTTCCCGACAGGGGGCCACTGAAGCTTTCTTT.